The T cell receptor beta chain under discussion was sequenced for a study of OX40 agonist ivuxolimab in advanced cancers. Study summary: Six ivuxolimab dose levels, 0.01 to 10 mg/kg, were given intravenously every 2 weeks. Dose-escalation subjects each had hepatocellular carcinoma, melanoma, renal cell or head and neck cancer.

V was clipped by 3 bases and J by 3 bases, with 10 bases between them. CDR3 size: 14 residues. Per germline, CDR1 SGDLS and CDR2 YYNGEE. The study, taken as a whole, reports: Some patients who did not respond also had low normalized T-cell clonal expansion. Partial responders at 0.1-3.0 mg/kg showed near-lowest clonal expansion.

Using immunoSEQ multiplex PCR, the repertoire was profiled, and TCRdb retains in-frame clones only, with some absent. The table includes about 87,000 clones, 83% detected once. As for this clone: What it binds is not known.

This sequence joins TRBV9 and TRBJ1-5, with D maybe TRBD1 (6 bases). The clonotype comes from an adult with an advanced solid tumor such as melanoma, head and neck, liver or kidney cancer. Source: CD4+ or CD8+ T cells sorted from blood, taken in a trial of the OX40 agonist ivuxolimab. The CDR3 loop is CASSAGQTNQPQHF. The CDR3 nucleotides are TGTGCCAGCAGCGCAGGACAGACCAATCAGCCCCAGCATTTT.